This TCR beta chain is from a study of control samples from healthy donors and cancer patients. Produced via immunoSEQ multiplex PCR; TCRdb's table is partial and in-frame only. The table has about 94,000 clones, 90% seen once. From germline, CDR1 is SGHAT and CDR2 FQDESV (reference sequence). V lost 5 bases, J lost 9 bases, and 8 bases stayed unmatched. The CDR3 is 14 residues long. V usage is TRBV11-1 and J usage is TRBJ2-1, with 9 bases fitting TRBD2. The sequenced sample consisted of blood. The TCR comes from a woman under 30 in good health. The CDR3 reads CASSPRGGRGEQFF. In DNA form, the CDR3 reads TGTGCCAGCAGCCCGCGGGGGGGCCGTGGTGAGCAGTTCTTC.